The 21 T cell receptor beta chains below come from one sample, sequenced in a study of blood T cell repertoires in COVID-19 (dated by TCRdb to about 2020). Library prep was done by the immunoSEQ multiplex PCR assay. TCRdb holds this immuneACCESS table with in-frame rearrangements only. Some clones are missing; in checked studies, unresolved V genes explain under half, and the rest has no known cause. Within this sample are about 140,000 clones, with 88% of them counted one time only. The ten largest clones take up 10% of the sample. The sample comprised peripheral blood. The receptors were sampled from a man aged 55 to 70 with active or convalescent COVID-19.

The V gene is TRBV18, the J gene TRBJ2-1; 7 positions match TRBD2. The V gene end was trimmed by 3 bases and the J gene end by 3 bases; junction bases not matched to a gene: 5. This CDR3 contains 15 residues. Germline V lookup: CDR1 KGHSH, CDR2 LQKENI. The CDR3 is CASSPRAGLYNEQFF. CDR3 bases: TGTGCCAGCTCACCCAGAGCGGGACTCTACAATGAGCAGTTCTTC.

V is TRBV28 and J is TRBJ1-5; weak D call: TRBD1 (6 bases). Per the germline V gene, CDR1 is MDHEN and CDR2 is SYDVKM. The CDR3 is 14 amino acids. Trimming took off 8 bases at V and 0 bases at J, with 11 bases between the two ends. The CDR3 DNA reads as TGTGCCAGCTCGGGACACCTTAGCAATCAGCCCCAGCATTTT. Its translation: CASSGHLSNQPQHF. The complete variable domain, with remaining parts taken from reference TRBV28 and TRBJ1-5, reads DVKVTQSSRYLVKRTGEKVFLECVQDMDHENMFWYRQDPGLGLRLIYFSYDVKMKEKGDIPEGYSVSREKKERFSLILESASTNQTSMYLCASSGHLSNQPQHFGDGTRLSIL.

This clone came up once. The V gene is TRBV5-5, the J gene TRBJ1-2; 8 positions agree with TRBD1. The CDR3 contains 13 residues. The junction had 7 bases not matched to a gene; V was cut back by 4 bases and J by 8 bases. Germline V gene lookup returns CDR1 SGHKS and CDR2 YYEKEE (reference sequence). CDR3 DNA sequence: TGTGCCAGCAGCGACGGACAGGGCAAAGGCTACACCTTC. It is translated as CASSDGQGKGYTF.

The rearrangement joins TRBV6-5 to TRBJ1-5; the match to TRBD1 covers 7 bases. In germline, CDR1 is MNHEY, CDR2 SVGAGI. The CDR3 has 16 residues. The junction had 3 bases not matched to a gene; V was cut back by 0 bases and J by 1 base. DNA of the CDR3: TGTGCCAGCAGTTACTCGGAGGGGGCGAGCAATCAGCCCCAGCATTTT. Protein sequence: CASSYSEGASNQPQHF.

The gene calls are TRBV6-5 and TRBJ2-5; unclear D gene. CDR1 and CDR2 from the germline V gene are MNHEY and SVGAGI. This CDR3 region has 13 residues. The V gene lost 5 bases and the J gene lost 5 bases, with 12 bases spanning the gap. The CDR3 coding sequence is TGTGCCAGCAGTAAGACTGTCAAGGAGACCCAGTACTTC. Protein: CASSKTVKETQYF.

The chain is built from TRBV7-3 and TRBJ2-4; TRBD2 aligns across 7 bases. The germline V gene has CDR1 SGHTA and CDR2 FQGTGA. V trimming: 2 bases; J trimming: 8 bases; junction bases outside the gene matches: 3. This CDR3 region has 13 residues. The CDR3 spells CASSLGREDIQYF. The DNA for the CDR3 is TGTGCCAGCAGCTTAGGGAGGGAAGACATTCAGTACTTC.

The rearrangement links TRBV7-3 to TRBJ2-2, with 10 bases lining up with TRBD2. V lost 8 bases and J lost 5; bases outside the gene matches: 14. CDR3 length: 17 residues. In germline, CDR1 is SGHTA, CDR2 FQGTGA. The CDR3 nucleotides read TGTGCCAGCCCGGGGCACCTAGCGGGAGTGTCAACCGGGGAGCTGTTTTTT. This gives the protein CASPGHLAGVSTGELFF.

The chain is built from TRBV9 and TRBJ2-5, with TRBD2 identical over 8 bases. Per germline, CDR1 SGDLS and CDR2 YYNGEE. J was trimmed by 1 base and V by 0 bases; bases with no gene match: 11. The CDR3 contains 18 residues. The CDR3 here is CASSVGSSGGFGQETQYF. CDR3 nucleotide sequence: TGTGCCAGCAGCGTAGGTTCCTCGGGAGGGTTCGGCCAAGAGACCCAGTACTTC.

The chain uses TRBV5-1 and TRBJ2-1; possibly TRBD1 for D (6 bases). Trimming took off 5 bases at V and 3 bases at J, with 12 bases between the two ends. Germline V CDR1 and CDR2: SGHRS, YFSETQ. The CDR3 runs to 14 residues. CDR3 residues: CASSPGQLYNEQFF. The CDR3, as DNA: TGCGCCAGCAGTCCCGGACAGCTCTACAATGAGCAGTTCTTC.

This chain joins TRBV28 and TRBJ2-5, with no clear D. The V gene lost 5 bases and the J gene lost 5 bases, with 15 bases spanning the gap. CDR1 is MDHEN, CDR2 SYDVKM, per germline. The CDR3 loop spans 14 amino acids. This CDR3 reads CASSPTLTLETQYF. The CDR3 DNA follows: TGTGCCAGCAGTCCTACCCTAACGTTGGAGACCCAGTACTTC.

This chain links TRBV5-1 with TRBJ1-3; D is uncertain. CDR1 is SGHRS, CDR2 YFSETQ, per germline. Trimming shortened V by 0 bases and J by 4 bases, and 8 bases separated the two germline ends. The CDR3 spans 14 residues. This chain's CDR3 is CASSLDGGGNTIYF. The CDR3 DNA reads TGCGCCAGCAGCTTGGACGGAGGAGGAAACACCATATATTTT.

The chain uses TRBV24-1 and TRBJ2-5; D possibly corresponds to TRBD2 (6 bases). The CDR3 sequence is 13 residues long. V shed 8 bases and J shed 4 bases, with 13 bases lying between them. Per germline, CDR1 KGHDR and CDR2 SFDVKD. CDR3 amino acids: CATNGGGGETQYF. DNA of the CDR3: TGTGCCACCAACGGTGGGGGAGGAGAGACCCAGTACTTC.

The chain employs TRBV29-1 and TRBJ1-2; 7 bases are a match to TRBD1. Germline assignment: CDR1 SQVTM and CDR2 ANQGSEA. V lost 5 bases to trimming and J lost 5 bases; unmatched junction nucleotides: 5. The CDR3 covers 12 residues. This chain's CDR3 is CSVKTGSYGYTF. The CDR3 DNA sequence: TGCAGCGTTAAGACAGGGAGTTATGGCTACACCTTC. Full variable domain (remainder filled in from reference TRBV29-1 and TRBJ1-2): SAVISQKPSRDICQRGTSLTIQCQVDSQVTMMFWYRQQPGQSLTLIATANQGSEATYESGFVIDKFPISRPNLTFSTLTVSNMSPEDSSIYLCSVKTGSYGYTFGSGTRLTVV.

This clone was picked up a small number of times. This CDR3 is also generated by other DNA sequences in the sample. In DNA form, the CDR3 reads TGTGCCAGCAGCTTACGCTCGGCAGGGGGTCGCGGGGAGCTGTTTTTT. Translating gives CASSLRSAGGRGELFF. The chain couples TRBV7-3 to TRBJ2-2, with 7 bases matching TRBD1. V shed 2 bases, J shed 7 bases, and the junction held 10 bases outside the gene matches. This CDR3 region has 16 residues. Germline CDR1 reads SGHTA; CDR2 reads FQGTGA.

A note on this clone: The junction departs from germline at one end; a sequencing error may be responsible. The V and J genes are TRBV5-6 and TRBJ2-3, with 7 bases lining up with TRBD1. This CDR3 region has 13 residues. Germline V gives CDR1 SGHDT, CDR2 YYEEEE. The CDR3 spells CASSTPGTETQYF. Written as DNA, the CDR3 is TGTGCCAGCAGCACCCCCGGGACAGAGACGCAGTATTTT.

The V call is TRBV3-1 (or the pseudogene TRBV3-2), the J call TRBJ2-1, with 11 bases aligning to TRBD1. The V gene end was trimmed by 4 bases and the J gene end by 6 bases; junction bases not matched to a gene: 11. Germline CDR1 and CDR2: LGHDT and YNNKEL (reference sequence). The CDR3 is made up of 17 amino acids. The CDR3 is CASSLHSGTGGPNEQFF. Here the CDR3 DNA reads TGTGCCAGCAGCCTACATTCCGGGACAGGGGGTCCCAATGAGCAGTTCTTC.

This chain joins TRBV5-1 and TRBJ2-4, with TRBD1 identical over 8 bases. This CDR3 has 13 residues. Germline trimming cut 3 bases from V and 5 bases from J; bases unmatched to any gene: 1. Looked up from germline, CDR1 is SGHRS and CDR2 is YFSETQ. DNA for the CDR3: TGCGCCAGCAGCTCGGGACAGGAAAACATTCAGTACTTC. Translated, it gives CASSSGQENIQYF.

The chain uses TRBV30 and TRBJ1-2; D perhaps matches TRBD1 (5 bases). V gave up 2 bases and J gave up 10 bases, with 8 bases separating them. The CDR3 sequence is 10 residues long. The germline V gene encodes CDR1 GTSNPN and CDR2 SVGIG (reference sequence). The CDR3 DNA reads TGTGCCTGGAGTAGACAGAACTACACCTTC. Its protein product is CAWSRQNYTF. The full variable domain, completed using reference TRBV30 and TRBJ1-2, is SQTIHQWPATLVQPVGSPLSLECTVEGTSNPNLYWYRQAAGRGLQLLFYSVGIGQISSEVPQNLSASRPQDRQFILSSKKLLLSDSGFYLCAWSRQNYTFGSGTRLTVV.

CDR3 residues: CASGLGGHQPQHF. For the CDR3, the DNA is TGTGCCAGCGGACTGGGGGGGCATCAGCCCCAGCATTTT. The genes are TRBV18 and TRBJ1-5; the D gene is possibly TRBD1 (6 bases). The CDR3 sequence is 13 residues long. The germline V and J ends were trimmed by 8 bases and 5 bases, with 13 bases remaining between them. Germline CDR1 and CDR2: KGHSH and LQKENI. Full variable domain (missing parts from reference TRBV18 and TRBJ1-5): NAGVMQNPRHLVRRRGQEARLRCSPMKGHSHVYWYRQLPEEGLKFMVYLQKENIIDESGMPKERFSAEFPKEGPSILRIQQVVRGDSAAYFCASGLGGHQPQHFGDGTRLSIL.

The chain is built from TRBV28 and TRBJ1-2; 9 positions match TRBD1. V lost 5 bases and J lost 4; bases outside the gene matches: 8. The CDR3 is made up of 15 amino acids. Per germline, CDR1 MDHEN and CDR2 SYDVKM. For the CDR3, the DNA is TGTGCCAGCAGTCGATCCGGGACAGGGACCTATGGCTACACCTTC. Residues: CASSRSGTGTYGYTF.

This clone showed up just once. The CDR3 protein is CASTNGVPYEQYF. The DNA of the CDR3 is TGCGCCAGCACCAACGGAGTCCCCTACGAGCAGTACTTC. V is TRBV10-2 and J is TRBJ2-7; no reliable D call. Per the germline V gene, CDR1 is WSHSY and CDR2 is SAAADI. CDR3 size: 13 residues. V lost 7 bases and J lost 2, with 12 bases in between.